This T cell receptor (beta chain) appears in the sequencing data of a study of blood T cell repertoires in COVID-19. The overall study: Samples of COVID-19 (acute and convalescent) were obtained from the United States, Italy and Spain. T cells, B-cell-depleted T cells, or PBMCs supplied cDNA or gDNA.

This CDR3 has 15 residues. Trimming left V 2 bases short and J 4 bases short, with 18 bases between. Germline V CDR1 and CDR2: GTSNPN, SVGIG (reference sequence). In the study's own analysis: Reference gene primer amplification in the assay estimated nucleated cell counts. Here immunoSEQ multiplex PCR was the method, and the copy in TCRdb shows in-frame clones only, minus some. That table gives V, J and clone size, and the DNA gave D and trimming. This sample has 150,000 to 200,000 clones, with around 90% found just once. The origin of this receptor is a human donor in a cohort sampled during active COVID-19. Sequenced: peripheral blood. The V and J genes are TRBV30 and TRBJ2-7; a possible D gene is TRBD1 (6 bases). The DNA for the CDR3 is TGTGCCTGGAGTTTCTCAATTGCCAGGGGTTACGAGCAGTACTTC. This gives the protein CAWSFSIARGYEQYF.